The 2 T cell receptor beta chains in this list originate from one sample, sequenced in a study of control samples from healthy donors and cancer patients. Only in-frame clones appear in the TCRdb table, and some are missing; sequencing was by immunoSEQ multiplex PCR. The data hold roughly 130,000 clones, with around nine tenths observed a single time. Specimen: blood. Receptor source: a man between 18 and 35 years old in good health.

This chain links TRBV5-4 with TRBJ2-5; D ambiguous. This CDR3 is 13 amino acids long. Germline V gives CDR1 SGHNT, CDR2 YYREEE (reference sequence). Between the trimmed V and J ends, which lost 2 bases and 11 bases, there was a span of 16 bases. Here the CDR3 DNA reads TGTGCCAGCAGCTTATTAGCAGGAATGGAGCAGTACTTC. Amino acids: CASSLLAGMEQYF.

The chain employs TRBV7-8 and TRBJ1-3; 7 positions agree with TRBD1. J was trimmed by 5 bases and V by 5 bases; bases with no gene match: 6. The germline V gene has CDR1 SGHVS and CDR2 FQNEAQ. This CDR3 contains 14 residues. The DNA for the CDR3 is TGTGCCAGCAGCCCCCGACAGGGAAGAAACACCATATATTTT. Amino acid sequence: CASSPRQGRNTIYF.